The 24 T cell receptor beta chains below were found in one sample sequenced in a study of T cell repertoires in ileal Crohn's disease (dated by TCRdb to the late 2010s). The library was produced with the immunoSEQ multiplex PCR assay. Not all clones reach the TCRdb copy of this immuneACCESS table, which keeps in-frame sequences only. Checked studies attribute under half of the gap to unresolved V genes and leave the rest unexplained. The sample table shows about 14,000 clones, and about 82% are seen once. Approximately 6% of the sample lies in the top ten. Sequencing was performed on ileal tissue. The source of these receptors is an adult with Crohn's disease.

V and J are TRBV2 and TRBJ2-3; TRBD1 agrees at 9 bases. CDR1 is SNHLY and CDR2 is FYNNEI in the germline V gene. The J segment lost 2 bases and the V segment lost 6 bases, leaving 9 bases of the junction unmatched. The CDR3 totals 16 residues. The chain's CDR3 is CASRGQGTSFTDTQYF. The CDR3, as DNA: TGTGCCAGCAGGGGACAGGGAACCTCCTTCACAGATACGCAGTATTTT.

This rearrangement joins TRBV4-2 to TRBJ2-4; 7 nucleotides line up with TRBD1. The J segment lost 4 bases and the V segment lost 1 base, leaving 13 bases of the junction unmatched. Germline CDR1 and CDR2: LGHNA and YNFKEQ. This CDR3 has 18 amino acids. CDR3 sequence reads: CASSQGGKTGTDKNIQYF. CDR3 DNA sequence: TGTGCCAGCAGCCAAGGGGGGAAAACAGGGACAGATAAAAACATTCAGTACTTC.

The table lists this clone with a count of one. V is TRBV7-2 and J is TRBJ1-2; 7 nucleotides align to TRBD1. CDR1 and CDR2 (germline): SGHTA, FQGNSA. Trimming removed 4 bases from V and 7 bases from J; junction bases left unmatched: 12. The CDR3 contains 15 residues. The CDR3 reads CASSSRQGVLFGYTF. CDR3 DNA: TGTGCCAGCAGCTCTAGGCAGGGGGTTTTGTTTGGCTACACCTTC. The complete variable domain, with remaining parts taken from reference TRBV7-2 and TRBJ1-2, reads GAGVSQSPSNKVTEKGKDVELRCDPISGHTALYWYRQSLGQGLEFLIYFQGNSAPDKSGLPSDRFSAERTGGSVSTLTIQRTQQEDSAVYLCASSSRQGVLFGYTFGSGTRLTVV.

This chain links TRBV11-2 with TRBJ1-2, with 7 positions matching TRBD1. The V segment lost 5 bases and the J segment 4 bases; nucleotides outside the gene matches: 7. The CDR3 sequence is 14 residues long. The V gene's germline CDR1 is SGHAT and CDR2 FQNNGV. The CDR3 reads CASSPGQNPYGYTF. DNA for the CDR3: TGTGCCAGCAGCCCGGGACAGAACCCCTATGGCTACACCTTC.

The chain has TRBV6-1 and TRBJ2-5; D perhaps matches TRBD1 (7 bases). V was trimmed by 0 bases and J by 1 base, leaving 12 bases between them. This CDR3 comprises 16 residues. Germline CDR1 MNHNS, CDR2 SASEGT. CDR3 sequence (DNA): TGTGCCAGCAGTGAAGCGCAGGGGGGACCCCAAGAGACCCAGTACTTC. Translating gives CASSEAQGGPQETQYF.

This rearrangement joins TRBV4-2 to TRBJ2-7; D may be TRBD1 (5 bases). Trimming took 2 bases from V and 1 from J, leaving 15 bases between them. This CDR3 region has 16 residues. Germline V gene lookup returns CDR1 LGHNA and CDR2 YNFKEQ. The DNA for the CDR3 is TGTGCCAGCAGCCAAATTTTGCAGGGCCGGTCCTACGAGCAGTACTTC. The encoded protein is CASSQILQGRSYEQYF.

The chain recombines TRBV7-3 with TRBJ2-7, with 10 bases aligning to TRBD1. Per germline, CDR1 SGHTA and CDR2 FQGTGA. The CDR3 totals 16 residues. The V and J ends lost 2 bases and 3 bases, in that order; junction bases with no gene match: 7. The CDR3 DNA is TGTGCCAGCAGCTTAGCCGGACAGGGGGAGAACTACGAGCAGTACTTC. Encoded protein: CASSLAGQGENYEQYF. The full variable domain, with the rest looked up from reference TRBV7-3 and TRBJ2-7, is GAGVSQTPSNKVTEKGKYVELRCDPISGHTALYWYRQSLGQGPEFLIYFQGTGAADDSGLPNDRFFAVRPEGSVSTLKIQRTERGDSAVYLCASSLAGQGENYEQYFGPGTRLTVT.

This clone showed up just a few times. The gene calls are TRBV5-6 and TRBJ2-3; D possibly corresponds to TRBD1 (6 bases). CDR3 length: 16 amino acids. Trimming left V 3 bases short and J 2 bases short, with 16 bases between. Per the germline V gene, CDR1 is SGHDT and CDR2 is YYEEEE. The DNA for the CDR3 is TGTGCCAGCAGCTCAGGACAGAAATATTACACAGATACGCAGTATTTT. Protein sequence: CASSSGQKYYTDTQYF.

The V and J genes are TRBV14 and TRBJ2-5; the match to TRBD1 covers 9 bases. V was pared by 3 bases and J by 7 bases, with 9 bases of the junction left unmatched. From germline, CDR1 is SGHDN and CDR2 FVKESK. The CDR3 length is 15 residues. This chain's CDR3 is CASSHPGQGLLTQYF. Here the CDR3 DNA reads TGTGCCAGCAGCCACCCGGGACAGGGCCTGCTGACCCAGTACTTC. The complete variable domain, with remaining parts taken from reference TRBV14 and TRBJ2-5, reads EAGVTQFPSHSVIEKGQTVTLRCDPISGHDNLYWYRRVMGKEIKFLLHFVKESKQDESGMPNNRFLAERTGGTYSTLKVQPAELEDSGVYFCASSHPGQGLLTQYFGPGTRLLVL.

The chain joins TRBV23-1 to TRBJ1-6, with D uncertain. TRBV23-1 is given ORF status, its function remaining uncertain. The CDR3 covers 14 residues. CDR3 protein: CAKQRKIYNSPLHF. In nucleotides, the CDR3 is TGCGCAAAGCAGAGGAAAATATATAATTCACCCCTCCACTTT.

The genes are TRBV18 and TRBJ2-5; the D is unclear. The CDR3 runs 13 residues. Germline lookup yields CDR1 KGHSH and CDR2 LQKENI. Trimming shortened V by 8 bases and J by 1 base, and 11 bases separated the two germline ends. DNA of the CDR3: TGTGCCAGCGGTAACAGTCTCCAAGAGACCCAGTACTTC. Protein product: CASGNSLQETQYF.

This clone came up a few times. The chain couples TRBV27 to TRBJ2-3; tentative D call: TRBD2 (6 bases). The CDR3 runs to 15 residues. Trimming stripped 3 bases from V and 6 bases from J, with 16 bases between. Germline CDR1 is MNHEY and CDR2 is SMNVEV (reference sequence). The CDR3 region has the DNA TGTGCCAGCAGTTTGGACCCTCGGAGGGGCGATACGCAGTATTTT. Translating gives CASSLDPRRGDTQYF.

The V call is TRBV4-1, the J call TRBJ2-3; D ambiguous. This CDR3 is 18 amino acids long. Germline V CDR1 and CDR2: MGHRA, YSYEKL. V lost 3 bases to trimming and J lost 5 bases, with 24 bases between them. Here the CDR3 reads CASSQGYGFSTIGDTQYF. The CDR3 region has the DNA TGCGCCAGCAGCCAGGGTTACGGTTTCTCCACTATTGGAGATACGCAGTATTTT.

V usage is TRBV4-1 and J usage is TRBJ2-2, with 8 bases fitting TRBD2. V lost 8 bases, J lost 4 bases, and 9 bases stayed unmatched. Germline V gene sequence: CDR1 MGHRA, CDR2 YSYEKL. This CDR3 comprises 15 residues. The CDR3 reads CASSPYAGGTGELFF. DNA of the CDR3: TGCGCCAGCTCCCCTTACGCGGGAGGCACCGGGGAGCTGTTTTTT.

The chain is built from TRBV9 and TRBJ1-3, with D possibly TRBD1 on 5 matching bases. The CDR3 is 15 residues long. V dropped 4 bases and J dropped 0 bases, with 11 bases sitting between them. Germline V gene sequence: CDR1 SGDLS, CDR2 YYNGEE. CDR3 DNA: TGTGCCAGCAGCCTGACAGACAGCTCTGGAAACACCATATATTTT. It specifies CASSLTDSSGNTIYF. The full variable domain, with the rest looked up from reference TRBV9 and TRBJ1-3, is DSGVTQTPKHLITATGQRVTLRCSPRSGDLSVYWYQQSLDQGLQFLIQYYNGEERAKGNILERFSAQQFPDLHSELNLSSLELGDSALYFCASSLTDSSGNTIYFGEGSWLTVV.

The V gene is TRBV19, the J gene TRBJ1-2; 8 bases are a match to TRBD1. After removal of 1 base from V and 4 bases from J, the junction contained 5 bases not matched to a gene. The CDR3 is made up of 15 amino acids. Per the germline V gene, CDR1 is LNHDA and CDR2 is SQIVND (reference sequence). The CDR3 region is CASSIVETGAYGYTF. The CDR3 DNA reads as TGTGCCAGTAGTATAGTCGAGACAGGGGCCTATGGCTACACCTTC.

The rearrangement links TRBV5-4 to TRBJ2-1; tentative D call: TRBD2 (6 bases). Germline V lookup: CDR1 SGHNT, CDR2 YYREEE (reference sequence). The CDR3 is 14 amino acids. Trimming stripped 1 base from V and 5 bases from J, with 10 bases between. The CDR3 here is CASSLRDSNNEQFF. The CDR3 DNA is TGTGCCAGCAGCTTGCGGGACTCGAACAATGAGCAGTTCTTC.

The rearrangement uses TRBV11-3 and TRBJ2-1, with D perhaps matching TRBD1 (6 bases). Germline CDR1 and CDR2: SGHNT and YENEEA. This CDR3 has 16 amino acids. Trimming removed 5 bases from V and 2 bases from J, with 16 bases in between. This CDR3 reads CASSQDSLGPYNEQFF. In nucleotides, the CDR3 is TGTGCCAGCAGCCAGGACAGTTTAGGCCCCTACAATGAGCAGTTCTTC. The complete variable domain, with remaining parts taken from reference TRBV11-3 and TRBJ2-1, reads EAGVVQSPRYKIIEKKQPVAFWCNPISGHNTLYWYLQNLGQGPELLIRYENEEAVDDSQLPKDRFSAERLKGVDSTLKIQPAELGDSAVYLCASSQDSLGPYNEQFFGPGTRLTVL.

V usage is TRBV9 and J usage is TRBJ2-7; 13 bases are shared with TRBD2. CDR3 length: 15 amino acids. The germline CDR1 and CDR2 sequences are SGDLS and YYNGEE. V shed 4 bases, J shed 5 bases, and the junction held 6 bases outside the gene matches. CDR3 protein: CASSPGTSGIHEQYF. Written as DNA, the CDR3 is TGTGCCAGCAGCCCCGGGACTAGCGGGATCCACGAGCAGTACTTC.

This chain links TRBV9 with TRBJ2-6; the D gene is possibly TRBD1 (6 bases). Trimming cost V 0 bases and J 4 bases, with 8 bases left between them. CDR1 and CDR2 (germline): SGDLS, YYNGEE. The CDR3 consists of 15 residues. CDR3 coding DNA: TGTGCCAGCAGCGTAGTTAGGGGGGGGGCCAACGTCCTGACTTTC. Translated: CASSVVRGGANVLTF.

V is TRBV27 and J is TRBJ1-1; D not resolved. The CDR3 is 13 amino acids. Trimming took off 2 bases at V and 5 bases at J, with 9 bases between the two ends. The germline CDR1 and CDR2 sequences are MNHEY and SMNVEV (reference sequence). The CDR3 DNA reads as TGTGCCAGCAGTTTAGAGAGGTGGACTGAAGCTTTCTTT. It translates to CASSLERWTEAFF.

The chain has TRBV19 and TRBJ1-5, with D maybe TRBD1 (5 bases). Germline assignment: CDR1 LNHDA and CDR2 SQIVND (reference sequence). The length of the CDR3 is 15 residues. Trimming took off 5 bases at V and 9 bases at J, with 20 bases between the two ends. This chain's CDR3 is CASSPGVARPGPQHF. As DNA, the CDR3 is TGTGCCAGTAGTCCGGGGGTGGCCCGACCTGGGCCCCAGCATTTT. The whole variable domain, remainder taken from reference TRBV19 and TRBJ1-5, is DGGITQSPKYLFRKEGQNVTLSCEQNLNHDAMYWYRQDPGQGLRLIYYSQIVNDFQKGDIAEGYSVSREKKESFPLTVTSAQKNPTAFYLCASSPGVARPGPQHFGDGTRLSIL.

This sequence joins TRBV5-1 and TRBJ2-5, with TRBD1 matching over 9 bases. V was pared by 4 bases and J by 2 bases, with 6 bases of the junction left unmatched. Germline lookup yields CDR1 SGHRS and CDR2 YFSETQ. The length of the CDR3 is 15 residues. CDR3 DNA: TGCGCCAGCAGCCCGGGGGGACAGGGACAAGAGACCCAGTACTTC. It yields the protein CASSPGGQGQETQYF. The full variable domain, in which reference TRBV5-1 and TRBJ2-5 provide the parts outside the CDR3, is KAGVTQTPRYLIKTRGQQVTLSCSPISGHRSVSWYQQTPGQGLQFLFEYFSETQRNKGNFPGRFSGRQFSNSRSEMNVSTLELGDSALYLCASSPGGQGQETQYFGPGTRLLVL.

The chain couples TRBV6-1 to TRBJ2-7; the D gene is possibly TRBD1 (7 bases). V was clipped by 2 bases and J by 2 bases, with 13 bases between them. Germline values: CDR1 MNHNS, CDR2 SASEGT. CDR3 length equals 15 residues. CDR3 in DNA: TGTGCCAGCAGTGAATTTGCAGGGGGGCCCTACGAGCAGTACTTC. Protein: CASSEFAGGPYEQYF.